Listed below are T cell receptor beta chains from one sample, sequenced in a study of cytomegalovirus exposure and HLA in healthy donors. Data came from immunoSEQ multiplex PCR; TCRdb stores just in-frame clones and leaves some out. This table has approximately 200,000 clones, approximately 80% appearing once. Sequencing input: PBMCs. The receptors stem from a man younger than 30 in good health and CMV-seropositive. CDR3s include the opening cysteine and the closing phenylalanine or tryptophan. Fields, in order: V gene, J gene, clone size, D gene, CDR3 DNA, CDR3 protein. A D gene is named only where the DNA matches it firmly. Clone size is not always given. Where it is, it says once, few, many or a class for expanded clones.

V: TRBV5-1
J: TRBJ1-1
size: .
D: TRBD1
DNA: TGCGCCAGCAGCGGGACAGGGGGGAACACTGAAGCTTTCTTT
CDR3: CASSGTGGNTEAFF

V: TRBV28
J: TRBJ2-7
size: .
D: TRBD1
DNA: TGTGCCAGCAGCCGACCGACCGGGACAGGGTCGGGCGAGCAGTACTTC
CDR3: CASSRPTGTGSGEQYF

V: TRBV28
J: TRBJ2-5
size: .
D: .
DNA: TGTGCCAGCAGTTCCGGAGAGACCCAGTACTTC
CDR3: CASSSGETQYF

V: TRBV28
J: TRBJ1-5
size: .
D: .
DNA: TGTGCTAGCAGTTGGGGGGGGACTAGCAATCAGCCCCAGCATTTT
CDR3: CASSWGGTSNQPQHF

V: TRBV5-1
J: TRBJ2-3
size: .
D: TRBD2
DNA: TGCGCCAGCAGCTTGGGTTATGTGACTAGCGATGGAGATACGCAGTATTTT
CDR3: CASSLGYVTSDGDTQYF

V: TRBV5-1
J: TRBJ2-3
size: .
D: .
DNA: TGCGCCAGCAGCGGAGGAAACACAGATACGCAGTATTTT
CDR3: CASSGGNTDTQYF

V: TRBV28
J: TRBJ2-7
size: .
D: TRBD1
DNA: TGTGCCAGCAGCCCCCCGGACAGGGAATACGAGCAGTACTTC
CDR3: CASSPPDREYEQYF

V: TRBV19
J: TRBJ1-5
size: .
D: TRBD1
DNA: TGTGCCAGTAGTATTAAGGGGACAGGGTATGGACAGCCCCAGCATTTT
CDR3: CASSIKGTGYGQPQHF

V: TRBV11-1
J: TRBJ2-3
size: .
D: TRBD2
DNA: TGTGCCAGCAGCTGGGAGACTAGCGGGAGTTCGTATTTT
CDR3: CASSWETSGSSYF

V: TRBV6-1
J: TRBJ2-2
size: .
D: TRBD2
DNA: TGTGCCGGATCCCCAGCGGGAGACACCGGGGAGCTGTTTTTT
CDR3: CAGSPAGDTGELFF

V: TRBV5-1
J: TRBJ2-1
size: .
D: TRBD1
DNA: TGCGCCAGCAGCACCGGGACAGGGGGCCCTGAGCAGTTCTTC
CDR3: CASSTGTGGPEQFF

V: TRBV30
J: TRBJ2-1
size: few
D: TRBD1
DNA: TGTGCCTGTACAGGGGATTACAATGAGCAGTTCTTC
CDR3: CACTGDYNEQFF

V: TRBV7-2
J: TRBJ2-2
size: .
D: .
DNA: TGTGCCAGCTCCAAGGCGGGTCGGTCGAACACCGGGGAGCTGTTTTTT
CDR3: CASSKAGRSNTGELFF

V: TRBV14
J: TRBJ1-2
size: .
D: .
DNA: TGTGCCAGCAGCCAAGATCCAAGAGGAAGTCGTAACTATGGCTACACCTTC
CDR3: CASSQDPRGSRNYGYTF

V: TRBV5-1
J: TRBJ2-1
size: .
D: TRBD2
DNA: TGCGCCAGCAGGATGGCCGGGACTAGTCCGAATGAGCAGTTCTTC
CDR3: CASRMAGTSPNEQFF

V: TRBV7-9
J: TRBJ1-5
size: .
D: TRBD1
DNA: TGTGCCAGCAGCTTAGACAGGGGTTCTTTTAGCAATCAGCCCCAGCATTTT
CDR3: CASSLDRGSFSNQPQHF

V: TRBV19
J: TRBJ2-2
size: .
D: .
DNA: TGTGCCAGTAGGGGACAATCTAACGGGGAGCTGTTTTTT
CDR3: CASRGQSNGELFF

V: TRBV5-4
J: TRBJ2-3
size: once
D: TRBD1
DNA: TGTGCCAGCAGCAGGCCCCCCGGGACAGGGTTCGATACGCAGTATTTT
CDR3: CASSRPPGTGFDTQYF

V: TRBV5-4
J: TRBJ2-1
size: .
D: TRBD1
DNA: TGTGCCAGCAGCGCGGGGACAGGCTACAATGAGCAGTTCTTC
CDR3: CASSAGTGYNEQFF

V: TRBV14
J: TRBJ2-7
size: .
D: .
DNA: TGTGCCAGCAGCCCCGAGGGCTACGAGCAGTACTTC
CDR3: CASSPEGYEQYF

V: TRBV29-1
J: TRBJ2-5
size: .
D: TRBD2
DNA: TGCAGCGAAGGAGCGGGAGGGATAGGAGAGACCCAGTACTTC
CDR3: CSEGAGGIGETQYF

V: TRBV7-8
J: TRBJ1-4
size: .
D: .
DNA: TGTGCCAGCAGCCCCGACAGAAGGAGTGAAAAACTGTTTTTT
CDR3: CASSPDRRSEKLFF

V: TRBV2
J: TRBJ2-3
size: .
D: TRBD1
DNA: TGTGCCTTGGCCCAGGGGGTTCCAGATACGCAGTATTTT
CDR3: CALAQGVPDTQYF

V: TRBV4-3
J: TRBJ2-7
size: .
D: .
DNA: TGCGCCAGCAGCCAATATTCGGGGGGCGCCTACGAGCAGTACTTC
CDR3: CASSQYSGGAYEQYF

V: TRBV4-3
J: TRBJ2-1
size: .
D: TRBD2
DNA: TGCGCCAGCAGCCAAGATCTCTGGCGGGAGAGCTCCTACAATGAGCAGTTCTTC
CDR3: CASSQDLWRESSYNEQFF

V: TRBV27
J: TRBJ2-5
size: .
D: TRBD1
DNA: TGTGCCAGCAGTCAGGACAGGGCGTACCAAGAGACCCAGTACTTC
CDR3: CASSQDRAYQETQYF

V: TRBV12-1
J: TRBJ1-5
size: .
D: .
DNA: TGTGCCAGCCCAACCTGCGGGGGCCGAGATGGCAATCAGCCCCAGCATTTT
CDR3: CASPTCGGRDGNQPQHF

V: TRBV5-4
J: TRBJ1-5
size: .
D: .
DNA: TGTGCCAGCAGCTTGGTGCAGGGAGCGGGTACGGGACAGCCCCAGCATTTT
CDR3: CASSLVQGAGTGQPQHF

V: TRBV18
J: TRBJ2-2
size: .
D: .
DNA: TGTGCCAGCTCACCTCCTGGAGGGACCGGGGAGCTGTTTTTT
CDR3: CASSPPGGTGELFF

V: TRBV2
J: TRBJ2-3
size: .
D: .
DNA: TGTGCCAGCTCCCCGCGGACTGCCGGAACAGATACGCAGTATTTT
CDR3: CASSPRTAGTDTQYF

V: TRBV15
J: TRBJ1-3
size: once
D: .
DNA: TGTGCCACCAGCAGAGCCGGAGGGAGCTCTGGAAACACCATATATTTT
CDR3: CATSRAGGSSGNTIYF

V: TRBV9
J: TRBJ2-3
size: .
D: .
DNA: TGTGCCAGCAGCCAATTTGGAGGGCTTAGCACAGATACGCAGTATTTT
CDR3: CASSQFGGLSTDTQYF

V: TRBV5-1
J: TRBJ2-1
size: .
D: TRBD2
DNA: TGCGCCAGCAGCCTTGTAGCGGGGGTAAAGTACAATGAGCAGTTCTTC
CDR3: CASSLVAGVKYNEQFF